This T cell receptor (beta chain) emerged from a study of somatic mutations in cytotoxic T cells in rheumatoid arthritis. With respect to this clone: Its antigen is as yet unknown.

Study results and limitations: It was in rheumatoid arthritis patients, but not in healthy controls, that CD8+ clonality increased with age. The study found no significant difference in CD8+ T-cell clonality between rheumatoid arthritis patients and age-matched healthy controls.

Original methodology: Some patient CD8+ clones were larger than 1%, and these rarely matched published virus-specific TCRB sequences. Using immunoSEQ multiplex PCR, the repertoire was profiled, and TCRdb retains in-frame clones only, with some absent. The V and J calls and clone size come from that table; D and trimming were worked out from the DNA. The sample shows 20,000 or so clones, more than 65% of them seen only once. The CD4+ and CD8+ fractions came from positive magnetic bead selection and were purity-checked by flow cytometry. V lost 4 bases and J 7 bases, leaving 22 bases between the germline ends. CDR3 length: 17 residues. Germline values: CDR1 MGHRA, CDR2 YSYEKL.

Sequencing was carried out using CD8+ T cells sorted from blood. The sequence came from an adult with rheumatoid arthritis. The chain joins TRBV4-1 to TRBJ2-2; TRBD1 is a possible D gene (6 bases). The DNA for the CDR3 is TGCGCCAGCAGCCCTATCAAGGCCCCCACAGGGTACGGGGAGCTGTTTTTT. It translates to CASSPIKAPTGYGELFF.